This T cell receptor (beta chain) was retrieved from a study of blood T cell repertoires in COVID-19. Study overall: PBMCs, B-cell-depleted T cells, or T cells provided the cDNA or gDNA that made up the material.

In the original processing: By means of reference gene primer amplification, nucleated cell counts were estimated. Profiling relied on immunoSEQ multiplex PCR, and the TCRdb table lists in-frame clones only, not all of them. Clonal size and the V and J genes are those of that table, whereas D and trimming came from the DNA. The table has about 15,000 clones, approximately 88% seen once; the top ten hold about 8.3%. The sequenced sample consisted of peripheral blood. This sequence was found in a human donor in a cohort sampled during active COVID-19.

CDR3 region: CASSPMDRDYGYTF. The DNA of the CDR3 is TGTGCCAGCTCACCAATGGACAGGGATTATGGCTACACCTTC. The chain combines TRBV18 with TRBJ1-2, with 8 bases identical to TRBD1. Trimming took 2 bases from V and 5 from J; bases not matched to a gene: 4. The CDR3 contains 14 residues. Germline CDR1 KGHSH, CDR2 LQKENI.